What follows are 17 T cell receptor beta chains derived from one specimen sequenced in a study of vaccination effects on CD4 cells after COVID-19. Peptide-pool stimulation followed by sequencing identified expanded antigen-specific CD4+ clonotypes in the ViraFEST assay. Isolating CD4+ T cells followed approximately 9 days of culture. Generated by immunoSEQ multiplex PCR, the TCRdb table keeps only in-frame clones and is missing some. Of about 79,000 clones listed, approximately 81% are singletons. For these TCRs, the target antigens are not known. Sequencing was performed on CD4+ T cells from PBMCs cultured with HCoV-229E spike peptides, taken before COVID-19 vaccination. Receptor source: a human donor who received a COVID-19 vaccine.

In its sample, this clone was seen once. The chain uses TRBV19 and TRBJ1-6; D gene ambiguous. Germline CDR1 is LNHDA and CDR2 is SQIVND (reference sequence). The V end was cut by 0 bases, the J end by 0 bases, with 9 bases between. This CDR3 spans 17 amino acids. Written as DNA, the CDR3 is TGTGCCAGTAGTATAGAGGCAAGGAGCTCCTATAATTCACCCCTCCACTTT. Protein: CASSIEARSSYNSPLHF. The full variable domain, its missing parts supplied by reference TRBV19 and TRBJ1-6, is DGGITQSPKYLFRKEGQNVTLSCEQNLNHDAMYWYRQDPGQGLRLIYYSQIVNDFQKGDIAEGYSVSREKKESFPLTVTSAQKNPTAFYLCASSIEARSSYNSPLHFGNGTRLTVT.

As regards this clone: Other DNA sequences in this specimen translate into the identical CDR3. The chain recombines TRBV5-1 with TRBJ2-3; D unresolved. Trimming stripped 0 bases from V and 2 bases from J, with 4 bases between. CDR3 length equals 13 residues. CDR1 is SGHRS, CDR2 YFSETQ, per germline. CDR3 protein: CASSLGITDTQYF. The CDR3 region has the DNA TGCGCCAGCAGCTTGGGGATCACAGATACGCAGTATTTT. The entire variable domain, with the rest obtained from reference TRBV5-1 and TRBJ2-3, is as follows: KAGVTQTPRYLIKTRGQQVTLSCSPISGHRSVSWYQQTPGQGLQFLFEYFSETQRNKGNFPGRFSGRQFSNSRSEMNVSTLELGDSALYLCASSLGITDTQYFGPGTRLTVL.

This clone was counted only a few times. This chain connects TRBV7-2 to TRBJ1-5, with a tentative D call TRBD1 (6 bases). The CDR3 extends over 15 amino acids. V dropped 1 base and J dropped 5 bases, with 12 bases sitting between them. Germline V CDR1 and CDR2: SGHTA, FQGNSA. The CDR3 protein is CASSLVQGEDQPQHF. CDR3 sequence (DNA): TGTGCCAGCAGCTTAGTACAGGGAGAGGATCAGCCCCAGCATTTT.

The chain links TRBV6-2 or TRBV6-3 to TRBJ1-3; D gene unclear. V shed 2 bases and J shed 0 bases, with 5 bases lying between them. The CDR3 has 14 residues. Germline values: CDR1 MNHEY, CDR2 SVGEGT. The CDR3 nucleotides are TGTGCCAGCAGTTACCAGAGCTCTGGAAACACCATATATTTT. It is translated as CASSYQSSGNTIYF.

This sequence joins TRBV9 and TRBJ1-6; possibly TRBD1 for D (6 bases). This CDR3 is built from 14 residues. Germline CDR1 reads SGDLS; CDR2 reads YYNGEE. V lost 3 bases to trimming and J lost 10 bases, with 14 bases between them. DNA of the CDR3: TGTGCCAGCAGCGCCACTGCAGGGGAGTCACCCCTCCACTTT. Translated, it gives CASSATAGESPLHF.

This clone was found once. This sequence joins TRBV5-1 and TRBJ1-3; D gene unclear. Trimming took off 4 bases at V and 3 bases at J, with 8 bases between the two ends. The germline CDR1 and CDR2 sequences are SGHRS and YFSETQ. This CDR3 comprises 13 residues. CDR3: CASSRADGNTIYF. The DNA for the CDR3 is TGCGCCAGCAGCCGCGCGGATGGAAACACCATATATTTT.

The rearrangement joins TRBV5-6 to TRBJ2-5; D unresolved. Germline CDR1 is SGHDT and CDR2 is YYEEEE. This CDR3 region has 14 residues. The ends were cut back, 4 bases at V and 0 bases at J, with 10 bases in the middle. The CDR3 protein is CASSPMGYQETQYF. CDR3 nucleotide sequence: TGTGCCAGCAGCCCCATGGGGTACCAAGAGACCCAGTACTTC.

The chain has TRBV1 and TRBJ2-7; the table's TRBD1 call for D was not verified on the DNA. TRBV1 is termed a pseudogene. This CDR3 contains 16 residues. The CDR3 is CTSSQTRDRTVYEQYV. CDR3 DNA sequence: TGCACCAGCAGCCAAACACGAGACAGGACAGTTTACGAGCAGTACGTC.

This chain links TRBV6-6 with TRBJ1-5, with unresolved D. The V end lost 6 bases, the J end lost 0 bases, and 12 bases lay between the germline ends. Per germline, CDR1 MNHNY and CDR2 SVGAGI (reference sequence). This CDR3 region has 15 residues. The CDR3 nucleotides are TGTGCCAGCAGCCTCGATGCCTATAGCAATCAGCCCCAGCATTTT. This codes for CASSLDAYSNQPQHF.

The chain recombines TRBV12-5 with TRBJ1-6; a weak D match, TRBD1 (5 bases). The CDR3 is 16 residues long. CDR1 is LGHNT, CDR2 FRNRAP, per germline. Trimming left V 2 bases short and J 4 bases short, with 12 bases between. The DNA of the CDR3 is TGTGCTAGTGGTTTGAGCAGGGATTGGTATAATTCACCCCTCCACTTT. As protein: CASGLSRDWYNSPLHF.

The chain carries TRBV2 and TRBJ1-5; 8 bases map to TRBD1. In germline, CDR1 is SNHLY, CDR2 FYNNEI. The CDR3 covers 16 residues. With 6 bases clipped from V and 2 bases from J, the junction kept 9 bases outside the gene matches. The CDR3 here is CASSLLGQGGNQPQHF. Here the CDR3 DNA reads TGTGCCAGCAGCTTATTAGGACAGGGAGGCAATCAGCCCCAGCATTTT.

V and J are TRBV9 and TRBJ1-6; the D gene is possibly TRBD1 (5 bases). Germline CDR1 SGDLS, CDR2 YYNGEE. The CDR3 is 14 amino acids. V lost 7 bases and J 6 bases, leaving 14 bases between the germline ends. The CDR3 here is CASAGGVSNSPLHF. CDR3 DNA: TGTGCCAGCGCGGGGGGAGTAAGTAATTCACCCCTCCACTTT.

This chain links TRBV18 with TRBJ2-7; TRBD1 aligns across 10 bases. CDR3 size: 17 residues. CDR1 is KGHSH, CDR2 LQKENI, per germline. V was pared by 5 bases and J by 6 bases, with 16 bases of the junction left unmatched. Here the CDR3 DNA reads TGTGCCAGCTCATCGACAGGGGGCGCCGGCCGGTGGTCCGAGCAGTACGTC. Amino acids: CASSSTGGAGRWSEQYV.

The chain couples TRBV3-1 (or the pseudogene TRBV3-2) to TRBJ2-2; 10 bases align to TRBD1. Germline-derived CDR1 and CDR2 are LGHDT and YNNKEL (reference sequence). The CDR3 loop spans 15 amino acids. J gave up 5 bases and V 4 bases, and 4 bases lay outside the gene matches. DNA of the CDR3: TGTGCCAGCAGCCCCCGGGACAGGGGAACCGGGGAGCTGTTTTTT. It is translated as CASSPRDRGTGELFF.

The J gene is TRBJ1-1, the V gene TRBV3-1 (or the pseudogene TRBV3-2); TRBD1 aligns across 8 bases. Germline-derived CDR1 and CDR2 are LGHDT and YNNKEL (reference sequence). This CDR3 region has 14 residues. The V segment lost 4 bases and the J segment 2 bases; nucleotides outside the gene matches: 3. Here the CDR3 DNA reads TGTGCCAGCAGCCGCGGACAGGGAAACACTGAAGCTTTCTTT. This encodes CASSRGQGNTEAFF.

Worth noting for this clone: The sample contains more than one DNA sequence encoding this CDR3. The V call is TRBV7-2, the J call TRBJ2-5; TRBD2 might be the D (7 bases). Germline V gene sequence: CDR1 SGHTA, CDR2 FQGNSA. The length of the CDR3 is 14 residues. V lost 5 bases and J lost 1, with 11 bases in between. CDR3: CASSPGGAQETQYF. CDR3 bases: TGTGCCAGCAGCCCTGGGGGGGCCCAAGAGACCCAGTACTTC.

The V call is TRBV19, the J call TRBJ1-6, with no clear D. V lost 3 bases to trimming and J lost 1 base, with 16 bases between them. Germline V gives CDR1 LNHDA, CDR2 SQIVND (reference sequence). The CDR3 has 18 residues. The CDR3 DNA is TGTGCCAGTAGTATTTTCGTTTTTCAGGAGTCCTATAATTCACCCCTCCACTTT. Amino acid sequence: CASSIFVFQESYNSPLHF.